A few counts support the clone carrying this TCR beta chain. What it binds is unknown. Repertoires were generated with immunoSEQ multiplex PCR, while TCRdb's copy carries only in-frame clones and drops some. Among roughly 10,000 clones listed, 77% were seen once. CDR1 is SGDLS and CDR2 is YYNGEE in the germline V gene. CDR3 length equals 15 residues. V lost 3 bases and J lost 2, with 15 bases in between. This sample stems from a study of somatic mutations in cytotoxic T cells in rheumatoid arthritis. Overall study context: Purity of nearly 100% was reached when some V beta antibody-stained T-cell populations were flow-sorted, including V beta1+ cells sequenced for TCRB.

General study points: Clonality of CD8+ T cells, which was compared between rheumatoid arthritis patients and age-matched healthy controls, did not differ significantly. It was in rheumatoid arthritis patients, but not in healthy controls, that CD8+ clonality increased with age.

This chain connects TRBV9 to TRBJ2-7; TRBD2 might be the D (6 bases). The sequenced sample was CD8+ T cells sorted from blood. The clonotype was recovered from a man aged 50 or older in good health. In nucleotides, the CDR3 is TGTGCCAGCAGCGCCTCTAGCGTACGAACCTACGAGCAGTACTTC. Amino acid sequence: CASSASSVRTYEQYF.